The following is a T cell receptor beta chain sequence with its context. As yet, its antigen is unknown. Hyperthyroidism patients had new diagnoses, durations under 2 months, and ages of 18 to 65. Diagnoses were established from clinical symptoms, serum thyroxine, TRAb, thyroid ultrasound and orbital computed tomography. This sample is drawn from a study of Graves' ophthalmopathy and Graves' hyperthyroidism. Trimming removed 5 bases at V and 4 bases at J, with 20 bases between. Germline V lookup: CDR1 SEHNR, CDR2 FQNEAQ (reference sequence). This CDR3 has 16 residues. Study results and limitations: Ophthalmopathy progression prediction by the model yielded a sensitivity of roughly 67% and a specificity of nearly 75%. In separating ophthalmopathy from stable hyperthyroidism, a 13-signature model achieved roughly 89% sensitivity and approximately 80% specificity.

RNA transcripts yielded amplified TCR beta CDR3 regions. HTBI primers served in a first-round RT-PCR, which a second-round multiplex PCR followed. From the multiplex PCR reads, TCRdb called clonotypes with MiXCR, one entry per CDR3 protein. This sample carries about 1.2 million distinct CDR3 sequences, roughly two fifths of them seen once, and the ten largest clones take more than 9.5%. The sequencing sample was made of peripheral blood or thyroid tissue (not recorded which). The clonotype comes from an adult man with Graves' hyperthyroidism. The chain has TRBV7-9 and TRBJ2-5, with D maybe TRBD1 (6 bases). CDR3 residues: CASSPWDLAGVETQYF. The CDR3 nucleotides are TGTGCCAGCAGCCCATGGGACCTCGCAGGGGTAGAGACCCAGTACTTC.